The 2 T cell receptor beta chains in this list originate from one sample, sequenced in a study of blood T cell repertoires in COVID-19. The method was immunoSEQ multiplex PCR; TCRdb's version includes in-frame clones alone and lacks a portion of them. In the table there are a few hundred thousand clones, around 83% of which are singletons. Sequenced input: peripheral blood. The receptor source for this set is a human donor in a cohort sampled during active COVID-19.

The chain joins TRBV28 to TRBJ1-6, with TRBD1 identical over 9 bases. The germline V gene encodes CDR1 MDHEN and CDR2 SYDVKM. After removal of 6 bases from V and 7 bases from J, the junction contained 4 bases not matched to a gene. The length of the CDR3 is 14 residues. The CDR3 sequence: CASRDRGSNSPLHF. The CDR3 region has the DNA TGTGCCAGCAGAGACAGGGGGTCCAATTCACCCCTCCACTTT. Combining the CDR3 with reference TRBV28 and TRBJ1-6 gives the whole variable domain DVKVTQSSRYLVKRTGEKVFLECVQDMDHENMFWYRQDPGLGLRLIYFSYDVKMKEKGDIPEGYSVSREKKERFSLILESASTNQTSMYLCASRDRGSNSPLHFGNGTRLTVT.

This clone has only a few counts. The chain couples TRBV4-2 to TRBJ1-2; weak D call: TRBD1 (6 bases). The CDR3 contains 15 residues. The germline V gene encodes CDR1 LGHNA and CDR2 YNFKEQ. Trimming cost V 1 base and J 2 bases, with 11 bases left between them. The CDR3 reads CASSQASGQNYGYTF. DNA of the CDR3: TGTGCCAGCAGCCAAGCCTCCGGACAGAACTATGGCTACACCTTC.